The present T cell receptor (beta chain) was sequenced within a study of cytomegalovirus exposure and HLA in healthy donors. Overall study results and limits: A further, later analysis showed that HLA-associated TCR beta chains (compared with equally common others) were more clonally expanded.

The CDR3 covers 14 residues. Trimming took off 1 base at V and 4 bases at J, with 10 bases between the two ends. Germline CDR1 and CDR2: SGHTA and FQGNSA. Comment on this clone: Its antigen is still unknown.

PCR primers comprised 60 Vbeta and 13 Jbeta primers. Measured with immunoSEQ multiplex PCR; TCRdb has only the in-frame clones, and not every one. The sample carries 130,000 or so clones, around 77% recorded once. Sequenced input: PBMCs. V is TRBV7-2 and J is TRBJ2-5; TRBD1 might be the D (5 bases). The sequence was collected from a male donor in good health and CMV-seropositive. The CDR3 reads CASSLEGMAETQYF. The CDR3, as DNA: TGTGCCAGCAGCTTAGAGGGGATGGCAGAGACCCAGTACTTC.